This TCR beta chain is from a study of T cells in Graves' hyperthyroidism and ophthalmopathy. Study background: Peripheral blood specimens were obtained at initial diagnosis, prior to any treatment. Study-level findings and limits: Most thyroid-expanded clonotypes above 0.001 were also found in blood.

Researchers took RNA transcripts and amplified the TCR beta CDR3 regions from them. The HTBI set primed first-round TCR CDR3 RT-PCR. Each CDR3 protein is one row after TCRdb ran MiXCR on the multiplex PCR reads. The data hold about 520,000 distinct CDR3 sequences, with 20% to 25% observed a single time. The sample holds a few counts of this clonotype. Antigen specificity is unknown. Patients aged 18 to 65 had newly diagnosed hyperthyroidism that had lasted under 2 months. Diagnostic assessment was based on clinical symptoms, serum thyroxine and TRAb, thyroid ultrasound and orbital computed tomography. J lost 0 bases, V lost 4 bases, and 9 bases had no gene match. This CDR3 has 17 residues.

This TCR was recovered from a man aged 18 to 29 with Graves' hyperthyroidism. The chain recombines TRBV12-3 or TRBV12-4 with TRBJ1-3, with 7 bases identical to TRBD1. Specimen: blood. The chain's CDR3 is CASSSVRQGSSGNTIYF. CDR3 bases: TGTGCCAGCAGTTCAGTCCGACAGGGAAGCTCTGGAAACACCATATATTTT.